The entry below describes one T cell receptor (beta chain). Its antigen is unidentified. Pretreatment and on-treatment blood mononuclear cell samples were taken, totaling between 1 and 8 time points per patient. This sample was taken from a study of PD-L1 blockade in urothelial cancer. The wider study: Bladder-origin urothelial cancer in males covered about nine tenths of the roughly 30 patients. Among blood samples, the median T cell count was approximately 150,000. Study-wide findings and caveats: Patients who had durable benefit saw their tumor-associated blood clones expand more at 3 weeks.

The method was immunoSEQ multiplex PCR; TCRdb's version includes in-frame clones alone and lacks a portion of them. This table has approximately 65,000 clones, 85% to 90% appearing once. CDR1 and CDR2 from the germline V gene are SNHLY and FYNNEI. V was shortened by 4 bases and J by 0 bases, with 9 bases between the two germline ends. The CDR3 covers 14 residues. J is TRBJ1-2 and V is TRBV2; D may be TRBD1 (5 bases). The sequenced sample was PBMCs, obtained around atezolizumab (anti-PD-L1) treatment. The origin of this receptor is a man aged 55 to 69 with urothelial cancer. The CDR3 protein is CASSGQGSNYGYTF. CDR3 nucleotide sequence: TGTGCCAGCAGTGGCCAGGGATCTAACTATGGCTACACCTTC. Looking up the rest from reference TRBV2 and TRBJ1-2 gives the full variable domain: EPEVTQTPSHQVTQMGQEVILRCVPISNHLYFYWYRQILGQKVEFLVSFYNNEISEKSEIFDDQFSVERPDGSNFTLKIRSTKLEDSAMYFCASSGQGSNYGYTFGSGTRLTVV.